The rows below give T cell receptor beta chains drawn from one sample of a study of blood T cells in healthy people across ages. From the 5' RACE reads, TCRdb called clonotypes with MiXCR, one entry per CDR3 protein. The profile shows about 640,000 distinct CDR3 sequences, about 53% of them singletons. Sequences were obtained from blood. The receptor set was obtained from a man in his sixties in good health. Both conserved end residues are trimmed from each CDR3. Each record gives: J gene, D gene, V gene, CDR3 protein. The D gene is left open where the match is weak.

TRBJ2-6 TRBD1 TRBV29-1 SVGRQGAAWANVLT
TRBJ1-5 NA TRBV5-1 ASSLAGTRSQPQH
TRBJ1-6 NA TRBV6-5 ASSSVVLNSPLH
TRBJ2-3 NA TRBV3-1 ASYIPGDTQY
TRBJ2-1 NA TRBV6-1 ASSPTPLGPRGYNEQF
NA TRBD1 TRBV20-1 SATDRALDEQY
TRBJ2-5 NA TRBV3-1 ASSLSGRGQY
TRBJ1-1 NA TRBV10-3 AISAEVRRGLPEAF
TRBJ2-5 TRBD2 TRBV7-2 ASSFLPGGAGETQY
TRBJ2-3 TRBD2 TRBV12-3/TRBV12-4 ASSAGGGAYTDTQY
TRBJ2-7 NA TRBV6-2/TRBV6-3 ASKDPRDEQY
TRBJ2-3 NA TRBV12-3/TRBV12-4 ASSFRVTGDVQY
TRBJ1-1 TRBD1 TRBV4-1 ASSLSRDRSLNTEAF
TRBJ2-7 NA TRBV24-1 ATSDSTYNEQY
TRBJ2-6 NA TRBV5-1 ASSWTGANVLT
TRBJ2-5 TRBD2 TRBV7-2 ASSTRLAGGETQY
TRBJ2-1 TRBD2 TRBV7-9 ASTGLADLNEQF
TRBJ1-1 NA TRBV14 ASSQPRTTLNTEAF
TRBJ1-1 NA TRBV9 ASSPFGTNTEAF
TRBJ2-1 TRBD2 TRBV3-1 ASSHRAGGVYNEQF
TRBJ2-1 NA TRBV3-1 ASSPTAGDEQF
TRBJ2-3 NA TRBV15 ATRGDSTDTQY
TRBJ2-1 TRBD1 TRBV5-1 ASSTGQGSSYNEQF
TRBJ2-5 TRBD2 TRBV20-1 SATLTSGATGETQY
TRBJ1-2 TRBD1 TRBV5-1 ASSAETGGYGYT
TRBJ2-5 TRBD1 TRBV5-1 ASSKDRGRVETQY
TRBJ2-5 NA TRBV3-1 ASSQDVAAQETQY
TRBJ2-7 TRBD1 TRBV20-1 SASRPGQGVYEQY
TRBJ1-6 NA TRBV20-1 SASAVQGGYNSPLH
TRBJ2-7 NA TRBV27 ASRQGGLPSSYEQY
TRBJ2-4 NA TRBV4-1 ASSPPGWGDKNIQY
TRBJ2-3 TRBD2 TRBV5-1 ASSVRRSGGHYSTDTQY
TRBJ1-6 NA TRBV20-1 SAKGTAVSPLH
TRBJ1-2 TRBD1 TRBV20-1 SAGTGTGYGYT
TRBJ1-4 NA TRBV4-2 ASSQDNRLNMGANEKLF
TRBJ1-1 TRBD1 TRBV28 ASSLWGTGGRDTEAF
TRBJ1-2 TRBD1 TRBV12-3/TRBV12-4 ASSSSSGGGYGYT
TRBJ2-6 NA TRBV5-1 ASSFDGLSGANVLT
TRBJ2-3 TRBD1 TRBV24-1 ATSDPGQGAADTQY